This passage covers 25 T cell receptor beta chains from one sample sequenced in a study. Each CDR3 protein gets one entry after TCRdb re-called the 5' RACE reads with MiXCR. The sample lists 55,000 to 80,000 distinct CDR3 sequences; around a fifth were seen once. Sequenced sample: memory CD4+ T cells sorted from a lymph node. Subset reported: memory CD4+ T cells, CD4+CD45RO+CD25-. The receptors originated from a female donor with breast cancer.

With regard to this clonotype: This CDR3 is missing its conserved last phenylalanine or tryptophan, likely due to a read error. The J gene is TRBJ1-2, the V gene TRBV5-6; possible D gene TRBD1, 6 bases. There are 14 residues in the CDR3. Germline V CDR1 and CDR2: SGHDT, YYEEEE. V was shortened by 4 bases and J by 4 bases, with 14 bases between the two germline ends. CDR3 nucleotide sequence: TGTGCCAGCAGCGCCGACAGGCCCGCCTATGGCTACACCATC. The encoded protein is CASSADRPAYGYTI.

Turning to this clonotype: This may come from a read error, since a much larger clone is one base off. V and J are TRBV12-3 or TRBV12-4 and TRBJ2-3; 10 bases line up with TRBD2. CDR3 length equals 19 residues. The CDR3 DNA follows: TGTGCCAACAGTTTGGATGGAGTACGGACTAGCGGCTTCACAGATACGCAGTATTTT. This encodes CANSLDGVRTSGFTDTQYF.

This clonotype appeared many times. This rearrangement joins TRBV5-1 to TRBJ1-4; D call uncertain. CDR3 length: 13 amino acids. Germline V gene lookup returns CDR1 SGHRS and CDR2 YFSETQ. Trimming removed 3 bases from V and 5 bases from J, with 8 bases in between. CDR3 sequence: CASSSAPNEKLFF. The CDR3 DNA reads TGCGCCAGCAGCTCGGCCCCAAATGAAAAACTGTTTTTT.

This clonotype was picked up many times. The gene calls are TRBV7-2 and TRBJ1-6; D might be TRBD1 (5 bases). The CDR3 is 17 residues long. Germline V CDR1 and CDR2: SGHTA, FQGNSA. V lost 1 base to trimming and J lost 10 bases, with 20 bases between them. CDR3 region: CASSLVRDHKKNSPLHF. In nucleotides, the CDR3 is TGTGCCAGCAGCTTAGTAAGGGACCACAAAAAGAACTCACCCCTCCACTTT.

This clonotype has ten or more counts. The chain couples TRBV9 to TRBJ2-1; D might be TRBD1 (5 bases). The CDR3 has 14 amino acids. CDR1 SGDLS and CDR2 YYNGEE come from the germline V gene. Trimming removed 2 bases from V and 7 bases from J, with 13 bases in between. CDR3 DNA: TGTGCCAGCAGCGTTCTAGGGGCAGGGAATGAGCAGTTCTTC. It specifies CASSVLGAGNEQFF.

In this sample, this clonotype turned up many times. This chain joins TRBV6-6 and TRBJ1-2; D remains unclear. The CDR3 consists of 13 residues. Trimming stripped 2 bases from V and 0 bases from J, with 4 bases between. Germline-derived CDR1 and CDR2 are MNHNY and SVGAGI (reference sequence). The CDR3 nucleotides read TGTGCCAGCAGTTACACAGCTAACTATGGCTACACCTTC. Encoded protein: CASSYTANYGYTF.

Only a few counts were recorded for this clonotype. The chain carries TRBV28 and TRBJ1-1; D unresolved. The CDR3 covers 14 residues. Trimming removed 5 bases from V and 5 bases from J, with 15 bases in between. Germline assignment: CDR1 MDHEN and CDR2 SYDVKM. CDR3 nucleotide sequence: TGTGCCAGCAGTGGTATTAGGGATAATACTGAAGCTTTCTTT. It yields the protein CASSGIRDNTEAFF. Complete variable domain (other parts from reference TRBV28 and TRBJ1-1): DVKVTQSSRYLVKRTGEKVFLECVQDMDHENMFWYRQDPGLGLRLIYFSYDVKMKEKGDIPEGYSVSREKKERFSLILESASTNQTSMYLCASSGIRDNTEAFFGQGTRLTVV.

This clonotype appeared a few times. The chain has TRBV2 and TRBJ2-7; TRBD2 matches 14 bases. V shed 9 bases, J shed 6 bases, and the junction held 4 bases outside the gene matches. The CDR3 runs 13 residues. CDR1 SNHLY and CDR2 FYNNEI come from the germline V gene. DNA for the CDR3: TGTGCCAGGCGCGGACTAGCGGGAGGCGAGCAGTACTTC. Its translation is CARRGLAGGEQYF.

The V and J genes are TRBV7-2 and TRBJ1-4, with D unresolved. Trimming cost V 1 base and J 15 bases, with 12 bases left between them. The CDR3 sequence is 12 residues long. Looked up from germline, CDR1 is SGHTA and CDR2 is FQGNSA. In DNA, the CDR3 is TGTGCCAGCAGCTTAGATCAGCTACCGTTGTTTTTT. This sequence encodes CASSLDQLPLFF.

This clonotype has only a few counts. The chain links TRBV5-1 to TRBJ2-7, with 7 bases matching TRBD1. J lost 3 bases, V lost 3 bases, and 9 bases had no gene match. The CDR3 has 15 amino acids. CDR1 and CDR2 from the germline V gene are SGHRS and YFSETQ. The CDR3, as DNA: TGCGCCAGCAGCTCGTGGCGACAGGGATACTACGAGCAGTACTTC. This sequence encodes CASSSWRQGYYEQYF.

This clonotype has just a few counts. The chain joins TRBV7-2 to TRBJ2-5; D not resolved. V was pared by 4 bases and J by 4 bases, with 7 bases between. The length of the CDR3 is 12 residues. Per germline, CDR1 SGHTA and CDR2 FQGNSA. In nucleotides, the CDR3 is TGTGCCAGCAGCTACTCCCGAGAGACCCAGTACTTC. Translated: CASSYSRETQYF.

The rearrangement uses TRBV6-2 or TRBV6-3 and TRBJ1-1; D is ambiguous. The CDR3 totals 16 residues. Looked up from germline, CDR1 is MNHEY and CDR2 is SVGEGT. V was shortened by 5 bases and J by 7 bases, with 23 bases between the two germline ends. The CDR3 here is CASSPTLGRALVEAFF. For the CDR3, the DNA is TGTGCCAGCAGTCCGACTCTCGGCCGAGCTCTAGTTGAAGCTTTCTTT.

The chain couples TRBV7-9 to TRBJ1-5, with D possibly TRBD1 on 5 matching bases. The V gene lost 6 bases and the J gene lost 6 bases, with 12 bases spanning the gap. Germline V lookup: CDR1 SEHNR, CDR2 FQNEAQ (reference sequence). The CDR3 runs to 13 residues. The CDR3 sequence: CASSITGGQPQHF. The CDR3 nucleotides are TGTGCCAGCAGTATAACGGGGGGTCAGCCCCAGCATTTT.

This clonotype was seen only once. One end of the junction is discordant with germline, which a read error may explain. In DNA form, the CDR3 reads TGTGCCAGCAGCGTTTCCGGGTCCTGCAATGAGCAGTTCTTC. It codes for CASSVSGSCNEQFF. The V and J genes are TRBV9 and TRBJ2-1; D is undetermined. The germline V gene encodes CDR1 SGDLS and CDR2 YYNGEE. The CDR3 has 14 amino acids.

This clonotype was seen repeatedly, ten times or more. The chain uses TRBV5-1 and TRBJ2-2; 8 bases agree with TRBD2. V lost 2 bases and J lost 1; bases outside the gene matches: 1. Per the germline V gene, CDR1 is SGHRS and CDR2 is YFSETQ. CDR3 length: 15 amino acids. DNA for the CDR3: TGCGCCAGCAGCTTAAGCGGGAGGAACACCGGGGAGCTGTTTTTT. Protein sequence: CASSLSGRNTGELFF.

The CDR3 DNA sequence: TGTGCCAGCAGCTCGGACTGGGGGCAAGAGACCCAGTACTTC. It encodes CASSSDWGQETQYF. This chain joins TRBV7-2 and TRBJ2-5; D is tentatively TRBD1 or TRBD2 (5 bases each). V lost 4 bases and J lost 2, with 11 bases in between. CDR3 length: 14 amino acids. Germline assignment: CDR1 SGHTA and CDR2 FQGNSA.

This chain links TRBV5-5 with TRBJ1-5, with a possible D match to TRBD1 (5 bases). Trimming took off 2 bases at V and 3 bases at J, with 18 bases between the two ends. This CDR3 has 17 amino acids. CDR1 and CDR2 (germline): SGHKS, YYEKEE (reference sequence). CDR3 nucleotide sequence: TGTGCCAGCAGCTTAGATCCTACGTGGGGACCCAATCAGCCCCAGCATTTT. Translating it yields CASSLDPTWGPNQPQHF.

This clonotype occurred a few times. V and J are TRBV4-1 and TRBJ2-7; no firm D call. Germline CDR1 is MGHRA and CDR2 is YSYEKL. Deletions cut 1 base from V and 2 bases from J, with 9 bases between. This CDR3 has 14 amino acids. The CDR3 protein is CASSQVGRTYEQYF. CDR3 DNA sequence: TGCGCCAGCAGCCAAGTTGGCAGGACCTACGAGCAGTACTTC.

Details on this clonotype: This may be a read error, as it is one base from a much larger clone. This chain joins TRBV7-2 and TRBJ2-1; either TRBD1 or TRBD2 may fit D (5 bases each). Germline lookup yields CDR1 SGHTA and CDR2 FQGNSA. Trimming cost V 0 bases and J 8 bases, with 14 bases left between them. The CDR3 is made up of 15 amino acids. Here the CDR3 reads CASSLAGTGYDEQFF. CDR3 DNA sequence: TGTGCCAGCAGCTTAGCCGGGACGGGATACGATGAGCAGTTCTTC.

The chain has TRBV6-5 and TRBJ1-6; 9 bases align to TRBD1. The germline gives CDR1 MNHEY, CDR2 SVGAGI. Unmatched junction bases numbered 6, after V lost 5 bases and J lost 4 bases. The CDR3 runs to 16 residues. CDR3 DNA sequence: TGTGCCAGCAGTGGCGGACAGGGGCGTTATAATTCACCCCTCCACTTT. Amino acids: CASSGGQGRYNSPLHF.

The genes are TRBV11-3 and TRBJ2-6, with D perhaps being TRBD1 or TRBD2 (5 bases each). The CDR3 consists of 18 residues. V lost 5 bases and J lost 0, with 17 bases in between. CDR1 SGHNT and CDR2 YENEEA come from the germline V gene. In DNA form, the CDR3 reads TGTGCCAGCAGCCGCGGACTCGACAGTAACTCTGGGGCCAACGTCCTGACTTTC. Amino acids: CASSRGLDSNSGANVLTF.

J is TRBJ1-1 and V is TRBV5-1; maybe TRBD1 (5 bases). This CDR3 spans 14 amino acids. Germline CDR1 SGHRS, CDR2 YFSETQ. Trimming left V 0 bases short and J 3 bases short, with 9 bases between. CDR3 residues: CASSLGQGHTEAFF. The CDR3 nucleotides read TGCGCCAGCAGCTTGGGGCAGGGACACACTGAAGCTTTCTTT.

This clonotype has more than one count but fewer than ten. This rearrangement joins TRBV20-1 to TRBJ2-5, with D perhaps matching TRBD2 (7 bases). V was clipped by 2 bases and J by 1 base, with 11 bases between them. In germline, CDR1 is DFQATT, CDR2 SNEGSKA (reference sequence). The CDR3 has 14 amino acids. DNA of the CDR3: TGCAGTGCTAGAAAGGGGGGGCCCCAAGAGACCCAGTACTTC. Its translation: CSARKGGPQETQYF.

V is TRBV28 and J is TRBJ2-2, with 10 bases fitting TRBD1. Germline CDR1 and CDR2: MDHEN and SYDVKM. The trim removed 5 bases at V and 5 bases at J, leaving 14 bases unmatched. The CDR3 contains 18 residues. CDR3 DNA: TGTGCCAGCAGTACTACTGAATACGGACAGGGGGATACCGGGGAGCTGTTTTTT. It codes for CASSTTEYGQGDTGELFF.

J is TRBJ2-5 and V is TRBV10-3; tentative D call: TRBD2 (6 bases). The V end was cut by 4 bases, the J end by 5 bases, with 17 bases between. Germline assignment: CDR1 ENHRY and CDR2 SYGVKD. The CDR3 length is 15 residues. Here the CDR3 DNA reads TGTGCCATCAGTGGAATTGGAGGGAGCGGTGAGACCCAGTACTTC. Translation: CAISGIGGSGETQYF.